Sequencing of this T cell receptor (beta chain) was carried out in a study of CD8+CD57+ T cells in acquired aplastic anemia. V was cut by 8 bases and J by 8 bases, with 15 bases left in between. The CDR3 consists of 12 residues. CDR1 MRHNA and CDR2 SNTAGT come from the germline V gene. According to the study, genomic DNA was the template for TCR beta VDJ and CDR3 profiling. Each CDR3 protein gets one entry after TCRdb re-called the reads with MiXCR. The sample carries under 350,000 distinct CDR3 sequences, approximately 60% recorded once. Note on this clonotype: The antigen remains unidentified.

All patients picked for sequencing had shown, by flow cytometry, an expansion of CD8+CD57+ cells. Study-wide results and limits: A set of approximately 29 CD8+ CDR3 sequences was shared between patients and controls, and these sequences appeared highly expressed in patients.

V gene TRBV6-4 combines with J gene TRBJ1-2; D not resolved. The receptor's source is a human donor with aplastic anemia. The sequenced sample was sorted CD4+, CD8+, or CD8+CD57+ T cells (not recorded which) from PBMCs. CDR3 DNA sequence: TGTGCCAGCTTTACGCCTTCACTGGGCTACACCTTC. Translated: CASFTPSLGYTF.